This entry lists 26 T cell receptor beta chains sequenced from one sample in a study of CD8+ T cells in alopecia areata. The authors extracted RNA and reverse transcribed it into cDNA as the sequencing template. Sequencing used immunoSEQ multiplex PCR; TCRdb keeps in-frame clones, though not all of them. Of some 150,000 clones listed, about 50% are singletons. The material was CD8+ T cells sorted from blood, obtained at week 0. These TCRs come from a human donor with alopecia areata.

V gene TRBV30 combines with J gene TRBJ1-5, with a possible D match to TRBD1 (5 bases). The CDR3 loop spans 13 amino acids. From germline, CDR1 is GTSNPN and CDR2 SVGIG (reference sequence). V shed 2 bases and J shed 4 bases, with 9 bases lying between them. The DNA of the CDR3 is TGTGCCTGGAGTCGAGGGGAAAATCAGCCCCAGCATTTT. Translation: CAWSRGENQPQHF.

In regard to this clone: A junction end diverges from the germline sequence, so it may reflect a read error. The V gene is TRBV30, the J gene TRBJ1-1, with D possibly matching TRBD1 (6 bases). Germline CDR1 is GTSNPN and CDR2 is SVGIG (reference sequence). The CDR3 has 15 amino acids. CDR3 protein: CAWRDTGLWDTKAFF. The CDR3 nucleotides are TGTGCCTGGAGGGATACAGGGTTGTGGGACACTAAAGCTTTCTTT.

V is TRBV7-8 and J is TRBJ2-1; no reliable D call. The CDR3 totals 16 residues. The germline V gene has CDR1 SGHVS and CDR2 FQNEAQ. V lost 2 bases, J lost 5 bases, and 16 bases lay in between. The CDR3 protein is CASSLSRTPLNNEQFF. The DNA of the CDR3 is TGTGCCAGCAGCTTAAGTCGGACCCCGCTAAACAATGAGCAGTTCTTC.

This clone was detected a few times. This rearrangement joins TRBV27 to TRBJ2-7; a possible D gene is TRBD2 (6 bases). Germline CDR1 MNHEY, CDR2 SMNVEV (reference sequence). The length of the CDR3 is 14 residues. The ends were cut back, 5 bases at V and 0 bases at J, with 11 bases in the middle. The CDR3 region has the DNA TGTGCCAGCAGTCCTAGCGTCGGCTCCTACGAGCAGTACTTC. It specifies CASSPSVGSYEQYF.

This clone was detected a few times. The rearrangement links TRBV19 to TRBJ2-7; TRBD1 agrees at 8 bases. This CDR3 spans 16 amino acids. J gave up 0 bases and V 10 bases, and 14 bases lay outside the gene matches. Germline V gene lookup returns CDR1 LNHDA and CDR2 SQIVND (reference sequence). CDR3 sequence (DNA): TGTGCCACCTCGGGACAGGAGAGTATTAGCTCCTACGAGCAGTACTTC. It encodes CATSGQESISSYEQYF.

This chain joins TRBV7-8 and TRBJ1-1, with a tentative D call TRBD1 (6 bases). V lost 5 bases, J lost 7 bases, and 14 bases lay in between. The CDR3 runs 13 residues. CDR1 and CDR2 from the germline V gene are SGHVS and FQNEAQ. The CDR3 region is CASSTLSRGEAFF. CDR3 bases: TGTGCCAGCAGCACCCTAAGCAGGGGTGAAGCTTTCTTT.

This clone was recorded only once. This chain connects TRBV9 to TRBJ2-2; D unclear. V gave up 0 bases and J gave up 2 bases, with 14 bases separating them. This CDR3 is 17 amino acids long. Germline V gene sequence: CDR1 SGDLS, CDR2 YYNGEE. The CDR3 protein is CASSVAPRVGNTGELFF. For the CDR3, the DNA is TGTGCCAGCAGCGTAGCCCCACGAGTTGGCAACACCGGGGAGCTGTTTTTT.

The chain carries TRBV27 and TRBJ2-7; D gene ambiguous. The germline V gene encodes CDR1 MNHEY and CDR2 SMNVEV (reference sequence). V lost 5 bases and J 3 bases, leaving 11 bases between the germline ends. The CDR3 runs 13 residues. The CDR3 nucleotides are TGTGCCAGCAGTCCCGCCCGTAGCTACGAGCAGTACTTC. Translation gives CASSPARSYEQYF.

This clone was seen just once. The chain recombines TRBV15 with TRBJ2-7, with a weak D call TRBD1 (6 bases). Trimming left V 5 bases short and J 2 bases short, with 10 bases between. This CDR3 region has 13 residues. Germline-derived CDR1 and CDR2 are LNHNV and YYDKDF (reference sequence). The CDR3 region is CATSEDRTYEQYF. Written as DNA, the CDR3 is TGTGCCACCAGCGAGGACAGAACCTACGAGCAGTACTTC. Using reference TRBV15 and TRBJ2-7 for the parts outside the CDR3, the full variable domain is DAMVIQNPRYQVTQFGKPVTLSCSQTLNHNVMYWYQQKSSQAPKLLFHYYDKDFNNEADTPDNFQSRRPNTSFCFLDIRSPGLGDTAMYLCATSEDRTYEQYFGPGTRLTVT.

This clone showed up just a few times. The CDR3 here is CASSSGDENTEAFF. The CDR3 coding sequence is TGTGCCAGCAGCTCCGGTGACGAGAACACTGAAGCTTTCTTT. The chain is built from TRBV7-9 and TRBJ1-1; D gene unclear. Germline V CDR1 and CDR2: SEHNR, FQNEAQ (reference sequence). V was clipped by 4 bases and J by 1 base, with 10 bases between them. This CDR3 is built from 14 residues. Combining the CDR3 with reference TRBV7-9 and TRBJ1-1 gives the whole variable domain DTGVSQNPRHKITKRGQNVTFRCDPISEHNRLYWYRQTLGQGPEFLTYFQNEAQLEKSRLLSDRFSAERPKGSFSTLEIQRTEQGDSAMYLCASSSGDENTEAFFGQGTRLTVV.

The V call is TRBV4-3, the J call TRBJ2-2, with 11 bases that match TRBD1. Germline V gene sequence: CDR1 LGHNA, CDR2 YSLEER. The CDR3 is 14 amino acids. The V segment lost 4 bases and the J segment 5 bases; nucleotides outside the gene matches: 0. The CDR3 bases are TGCGCCAGCAGCCGGGACAGGGGGACCGGGGAGCTGTTTTTT. This translates into CASSRDRGTGELFF.

The chain has TRBV7-9 and TRBJ2-3, with no clear D. Germline V gene lookup returns CDR1 SEHNR and CDR2 FQNEAQ (reference sequence). The CDR3 runs 13 residues. The V end was cut by 3 bases, the J end by 4 bases, with 8 bases between. The CDR3 region has the DNA TGTGCCAGCAGCTTCCCCTTACCAGATACGCAGTATTTT. Protein: CASSFPLPDTQYF.

A few counts support this clone. The rearrangement uses TRBV4-3 and TRBJ1-6; D is unclear. The ends were cut back, 0 bases at V and 9 bases at J, with 6 bases in the middle. The CDR3 contains 13 residues. Germline CDR1 and CDR2: LGHNA and YSLEER. In DNA form, the CDR3 reads TGCGCCAGCAGCCAAGATCCGGGTTCACCCCTCCACTTT. This translates into CASSQDPGSPLHF.

This clone has more than one count but fewer than ten. The chain combines TRBV25-1 with TRBJ1-6; no definite D call. Germline CDR1 and CDR2: MGHDK and SYGVNS. This CDR3 contains 15 residues. The V gene lost 1 base and the J gene lost 7 bases, with 11 bases spanning the gap. The CDR3 loop reads CASSEFEGENSPLHF. CDR3 DNA: TGTGCCAGCAGTGAATTCGAGGGCGAAAATTCACCCCTCCACTTT.

This clone came up a few times. The chain links TRBV2 to TRBJ1-2, with a tentative D call TRBD1 (5 bases). Germline loops: CDR1 SNHLY, CDR2 FYNNEI. Trimming left V 8 bases short and J 4 bases short, with 11 bases between. The CDR3 sequence is 12 residues long. CDR3 sequence: CASADSLYGYTF. The CDR3 region has the DNA TGTGCCAGCGCTGACAGCCTCTATGGCTACACCTTC. Full variable domain (outside the CDR3, taken from reference TRBV2 and TRBJ1-2): EPEVTQTPSHQVTQMGQEVILRCVPISNHLYFYWYRQILGQKVEFLVSFYNNEISEKSEIFDDQFSVERPDGSNFTLKIRSTKLEDSAMYFCASADSLYGYTFGSGTRLTVV.

The rearrangement uses TRBV29-1 and TRBJ2-1; 7 positions match TRBD2. The CDR3 is 13 amino acids. The germline V gene has CDR1 SQVTM and CDR2 ANQGSEA. Germline trimming cut 0 bases from V and 6 bases from J; bases unmatched to any gene: 2. The CDR3 sequence: CSVEEGRANEQFF. CDR3 bases: TGCAGCGTTGAAGAGGGGAGGGCCAATGAGCAGTTCTTC.

Here the CDR3 reads CASGNPPEGATDTQYF. The CDR3 bases are TGTGCTAGTGGTAACCCACCCGAGGGCGCCACAGATACGCAGTATTTT. V gene TRBV12-5 combines with J gene TRBJ2-3; D is perhaps TRBD2 (5 bases). CDR3 length: 16 amino acids. V dropped 5 bases and J dropped 2 bases, with 17 bases sitting between them. Germline CDR1 is LGHNT and CDR2 is FRNRAP. Using reference TRBV12-5 and TRBJ2-3 for the parts outside the CDR3, the full variable domain is DARVTQTPRHKVTEMGQEVTMRCQPILGHNTVFWYRQTMMQGLELLAYFRNRAPLDDSGMPKDRFSAEMPDATLATLKIQPSEPRDSAVYFCASGNPPEGATDTQYFGPGTRLTVL.

V and J are TRBV7-6 and TRBJ2-3; possible D gene TRBD1, 5 bases. CDR3 length: 14 amino acids. V lost 5 bases to trimming and J lost 5 bases, with 14 bases between them. Per the germline V gene, CDR1 is SGHVS and CDR2 is FNYEAQ. As DNA, the CDR3 is TGTGCCAGCAGCCAGCAGGGTGGAATAGATACGCAGTATTTT. Its protein product is CASSQQGGIDTQYF.

The CDR3 loop is CASSQVLSDRVPHEQYF. CDR3 nucleotides: TGCGCCAGCAGCCAAGTCCTGTCGGACAGGGTTCCCCACGAGCAGTACTTC. This chain links TRBV4-3 with TRBJ2-7; 8 bases line up with TRBD1. The CDR3 sequence is 17 residues long. Unmatched junction bases numbered 13, after V lost 1 base and J lost 5 bases. Germline-derived CDR1 and CDR2 are LGHNA and YSLEER.

The chain employs TRBV9 and TRBJ1-3; possible D gene TRBD1, 5 bases. The ends were cut back, 3 bases at V and 0 bases at J, with 16 bases in the middle. The CDR3 has 17 residues. Germline V gene data show CDR1 as SGDLS and CDR2 as YYNGEE. The CDR3 spells CASSGVPGTGSGNTIYF. As DNA, the CDR3 is TGTGCCAGCAGCGGCGTACCCGGGACCGGCTCTGGAAACACCATATATTTT.

The chain is built from TRBV4-3 and TRBJ2-3; D is unresolved. This CDR3 contains 16 residues. Per the germline V gene, CDR1 is LGHNA and CDR2 is YSLEER. With 0 bases removed from V and 1 base from J, the gap between germline ends came to 11 bases. CDR3: CASSQDRTPGTDTQYF. The CDR3 DNA reads as TGCGCCAGCAGCCAAGATCGGACGCCTGGCACAGATACGCAGTATTTT.

The chain combines TRBV29-1 with TRBJ2-6; D remains unclear. Trimming removed 3 bases at V and 1 base at J, with 13 bases between. This CDR3 is built from 16 residues. Germline assignment: CDR1 SQVTM and CDR2 ANQGSEA. As DNA, the CDR3 is TGCAGCGTTGAGTCGGTCCTAAGATCTGGGGCCAACGTCCTGACTTTC. Protein sequence: CSVESVLRSGANVLTF.

V usage is TRBV13 and J usage is TRBJ1-1, with 10 bases matching TRBD1. With V trimmed by 5 bases and J by 1 base, 4 bases remained unmatched. Germline CDR1 reads PRHDT; CDR2 reads FYEKMQ (reference sequence). The CDR3 loop spans 15 amino acids. CDR3 bases: TGTGCCAGCAGCCATGGGACAGGGGCGAACACTGAAGCTTTCTTT. Amino acids: CASSHGTGANTEAFF.

A few counts support this clone. J is TRBJ1-5 and V is TRBV23-1; perhaps TRBD1 as D (5 bases). TRBV23-1 is flagged as an ORF with uncertain function. The V end was cut by 10 bases, the J end by 6 bases, with 19 bases between. This CDR3 has 14 residues. The CDR3 DNA is TGCGCCACAAAATCGGGGGGTATGGGTCAGCCCCAGCATTTT. This codes for CATKSGGMGQPQHF.

This clone was seen once. The chain carries TRBV27 and TRBJ1-2, with TRBD1 matching 8 bases. Germline V lookup: CDR1 MNHEY, CDR2 SMNVEV (reference sequence). After removal of 3 bases from V and 4 bases from J, the junction contained 19 bases not matched to a gene. CDR3 length equals 19 residues. The CDR3 DNA reads as TGTGCCAGCAGTTTTCGGGTCGGACAGGGAAGTGCTCGCATCTATGGCTACACCTTC. Protein product: CASSFRVGQGSARIYGYTF.

This clone was seen a few times. V is TRBV11-1 and J is TRBJ2-5; weak D call: TRBD1 (5 bases). V was shortened by 7 bases and J by 5 bases, with 14 bases between the two germline ends. CDR3 length equals 13 residues. CDR1 and CDR2 (germline): SGHAT, FQDESV (reference sequence). CDR3 in DNA: TGTGCCAGCACAGGGTGGAGTGGCGAGACCCAGTACTTC. Translated, it gives CASTGWSGETQYF.